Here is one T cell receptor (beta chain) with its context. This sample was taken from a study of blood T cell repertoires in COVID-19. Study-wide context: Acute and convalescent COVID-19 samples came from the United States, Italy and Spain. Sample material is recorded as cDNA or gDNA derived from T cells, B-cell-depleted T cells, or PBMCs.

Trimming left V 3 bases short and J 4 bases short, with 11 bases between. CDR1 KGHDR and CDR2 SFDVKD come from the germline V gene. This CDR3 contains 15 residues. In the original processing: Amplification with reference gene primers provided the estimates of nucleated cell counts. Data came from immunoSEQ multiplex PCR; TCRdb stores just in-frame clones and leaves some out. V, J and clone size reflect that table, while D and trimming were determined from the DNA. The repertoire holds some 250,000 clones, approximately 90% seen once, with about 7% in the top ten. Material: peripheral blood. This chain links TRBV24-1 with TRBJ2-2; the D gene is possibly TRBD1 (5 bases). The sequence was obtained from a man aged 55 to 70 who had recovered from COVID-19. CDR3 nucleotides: TGTGCCACCAGTGATGCCAGGGTTATCACCGGGGAGCTGTTTTTT. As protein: CATSDARVITGELFF.